The 9 T cell receptor beta chains given below trace back to one sample, sequenced in a study of response to subunit inactivated influenza vaccine. TCRdb passed the RT-PCR reads through MiXCR, listing each CDR3 protein once. The sample has 530,000 or so distinct CDR3 sequences, approximately 10% seen once. The specimen was PBMCs from blood, collected on the day of vaccination. The receptors derive from a man between 50 and 59 years old who received an inactivated influenza vaccine.

Many counts were recorded for this clonotype. This chain connects TRBV5-1 to TRBJ2-3, with 7 bases identical to TRBD2. Germline V gives CDR1 SGHRS, CDR2 YFSETQ. The length of the CDR3 is 16 residues. Unmatched junction bases numbered 6, after V lost 0 bases and J lost 2 bases. CDR3 residues: CASSLALSGDTDTQYF. The CDR3 DNA sequence: TGCGCCAGCAGCTTGGCCCTCAGCGGGGACACAGATACGCAGTATTTT.

V and J are TRBV12-3 or TRBV12-4 and TRBJ2-2; possibly TRBD2 for D (5 bases). The CDR3 is 16 amino acids. V was cut by 4 bases and J by 3 bases, with 15 bases left in between. The CDR3 spells CASSSVASIDTGELFF. The CDR3 DNA sequence: TGTGCCAGCAGTTCGGTGGCTAGCATTGACACCGGGGAGCTGTTTTTT.

The CDR3, as DNA: TGTGCCAGCCATCTAGCGGGAGGGGCCTACGAGCAGTACTTC. Its translation is CASHLAGGAYEQYF. The rearrangement uses TRBV6-1 and TRBJ2-7; 12 positions match TRBD2. Germline V CDR1 and CDR2: MNHNS, SASEGT. CDR3 size: 14 residues. The J segment lost 2 bases and the V segment lost 8 bases, leaving 4 bases of the junction unmatched.

The table lists this clonotype with a few counts. This chain uses TRBV10-2 with TRBJ1-1, with 11 nucleotides matching TRBD1. CDR3 length equals 13 residues. Germline trimming cut 9 bases from V and 10 bases from J; bases unmatched to any gene: 10. Per germline, CDR1 WSHSY and CDR2 SAAADI. CDR3 protein: CASSGQGASRAFF. As DNA, the CDR3 is TGCGCCAGTTCTGGACAGGGGGCATCGCGAGCTTTCTTT.

This clonotype was seen more than once but under ten times. The J gene is TRBJ2-1, the V gene TRBV28, with D perhaps TRBD2 (6 bases). V was pared by 3 bases and J by 5 bases, with 14 bases between. CDR3 length equals 15 residues. Germline assignment: CDR1 MDHEN and CDR2 SYDVKM. CDR3 sequence (DNA): TGTGCCAGCAGTTTTTTTACGGGGGTTAACAATGAGCAGTTCTTC. This sequence encodes CASSFFTGVNNEQFF.

This chain joins TRBV29-1 and TRBJ2-3, with 8 bases that match TRBD1. Unmatched junction bases numbered 3, after V lost 6 bases and J lost 1 base. The CDR3 is 13 amino acids. CDR1 is SQVTM and CDR2 is ANQGSEA in the germline V gene. CDR3 nucleotides: TGCAGCGTATCGACAGGGGGCACAGATACGCAGTATTTT. Translation: CSVSTGGTDTQYF.

V and J are TRBV24-1 and TRBJ2-3; 7 bases map to TRBD1. Per germline, CDR1 KGHDR and CDR2 SFDVKD. The V and J ends lost 9 bases and 2 bases, in that order; junction bases with no gene match: 10. The CDR3 contains 15 residues. CDR3 protein: CATQAGTATTDTQYF. The CDR3 bases are TGTGCCACCCAAGCCGGGACAGCCACCACAGATACGCAGTATTTT.

In its sample, this clonotype was seen many times. This chain links TRBV25-1 with TRBJ2-2, with 8 bases lining up with TRBD2. The CDR3 consists of 17 residues. The germline V gene has CDR1 MGHDK and CDR2 SYGVNS. The J segment lost 7 bases and the V segment lost 6 bases, leaving 16 bases of the junction unmatched. DNA of the CDR3: TGTGCCAGCAGCGCCCTGGGAGCGGGAGTTCGGGTCGGGGAGCTGTTTTTT. Amino acid sequence: CASSALGAGVRVGELFF.

This chain joins TRBV4-3 and TRBJ2-5, with 8 nucleotides matching TRBD1. Trimming cost V 3 bases and J 4 bases; bases outside gene matches: 7. Germline V gives CDR1 LGHNA, CDR2 YSLEER. The CDR3 runs 15 residues. CDR3 in DNA: TGCGCCAGCAGCCAGTCGGCAGGGGGCGGAGAGACCCAGTACTTC. It encodes CASSQSAGGGETQYF.